These 7 T cell receptor beta chains were sequenced from one sample in a study of OX40 agonist ivuxolimab in advanced cancers. Clones were read by immunoSEQ multiplex PCR, and TCRdb kept only the in-frame ones, dropping some. The sample has 84,000 or so clones; 94% are singletons. The sample here was CD4+ or CD8+ T cells sorted from blood, taken in a trial of the OX40 agonist ivuxolimab. The origin of the receptors is an adult with an advanced solid tumor such as melanoma, head and neck, liver or kidney cancer.

This chain connects TRBV14 to TRBJ1-1; no reliable D call. The CDR3 consists of 17 residues. Trimming removed 0 bases from V and 0 bases from J, with 14 bases in between. The germline CDR1 and CDR2 sequences are SGHDN and FVKESK. The DNA of the CDR3 is TGTGCCAGCAGCCAAGATCAACACTTAAACATGAACACTGAAGCTTTCTTT. It yields the protein CASSQDQHLNMNTEAFF.

The chain couples TRBV27 to TRBJ2-3; weak D call: TRBD2 (5 bases). Germline CDR1 is MNHEY and CDR2 is SMNVEV (reference sequence). This CDR3 is 16 amino acids long. V was cut by 5 bases and J by 0 bases, with 15 bases left in between. This CDR3 reads CASSPLGSASTDTQYF. CDR3 in DNA: TGTGCCAGCAGTCCCCTCGGTAGCGCAAGCACAGATACGCAGTATTTT.

The chain carries TRBV28 and TRBJ2-5, with TRBD1 matching 11 bases. V shed 6 bases, J shed 2 bases, and the junction held 5 bases outside the gene matches. The CDR3 is 15 amino acids. Germline loops: CDR1 MDHEN, CDR2 SYDVKM. The CDR3 spells CASSRRDRGQETQYF. The CDR3 bases are TGTGCCAGCAGCCGCCGGGACAGGGGGCAAGAGACCCAGTACTTC.

The genes are TRBV27 and TRBJ2-5; D is unclear. The CDR3 sequence is 13 residues long. In germline, CDR1 is MNHEY, CDR2 SMNVEV (reference sequence). The V end was cut by 5 bases, the J end by 1 base, with 8 bases between. The DNA for the CDR3 is TGTGCCAGCAGTCCAAACCCCCAAGAGACCCAGTACTTC. This sequence encodes CASSPNPQETQYF.

This clone came up a few times. The genes are TRBV2 and TRBJ1-2, with D unresolved. CDR1 is SNHLY, CDR2 FYNNEI, per germline. The CDR3 sequence is 11 residues long. CDR3 coding DNA: TGTGTACGGGGAGTAGGCTATGGCTACACCTTC. Translating gives CVRGVGYGYTF. Drawing the rest from reference TRBV2 and TRBJ1-2, the complete variable domain is EPEVTQTPSHQVTQMGQEVILRCVPISNHLYFYWYRQILGQKVEFLVSFYNNEISEKSEIFDDQFSVERPDGSNFTLKIRSTKLEDSAMYFCVRGVGYGYTFGSGTRLTVV.

The rearrangement links TRBV7-2 to TRBJ2-3; D unclear. CDR1 is SGHTA, CDR2 FQGNSA, per germline. Deletions cut 5 bases from V and 1 base from J, with 10 bases between. CDR3 length equals 14 residues. The CDR3 is CASSLGWGTDTQYF. CDR3 DNA: TGTGCCAGCAGCCTGGGTTGGGGCACAGATACGCAGTATTTT.

Concerning this clone itself: One junction end does not reproduce the germline sequence, and a read error may be involved. The V and J genes are TRBV27 and TRBJ2-7, with a possible D match to TRBD1 (5 bases). CDR3 length: 13 amino acids. The germline V gene has CDR1 MNHEY and CDR2 SMNVEV (reference sequence). CDR3: CASSLTASYEQHF. CDR3 in DNA: TGTGCCAGCAGCTTGACAGCATCCTACGAGCAGCACTTC.